This T cell receptor (beta chain) came from a study of molecular identifiers for immune sequencing clone quantification. Findings and limits, study-wide: Spiked Jurkat TCR RNA equivalent to one cell was reportedly detectable in about a million naive cells.

Worth noting for this clonotype: Antigen specificity is unknown.

The CDR3 runs to 13 residues. Trimming removed 1 base from V and 6 bases from J, with 7 bases in between. Germline assignment: CDR1 SEHNR and CDR2 FQNEAQ (reference sequence). Previously described methods and listed TCR primers were used for bulk TCR libraries. TCRdb analysed the PCR reads with MiXCR anew, one entry per CDR3 protein. The sample lists roughly 630,000 distinct CDR3 sequences; about 25% were seen once. The receptor was isolated from a human donor in good health. Some libraries in this study had Jurkat cell RNA spiked in. The sequenced sample was naive CD8+ T cells from blood, with Jurkat cell RNA spiked in. Subset defined: FACS-sorted CD8+CD4-CCR7+CD45RA+ naive T cells. The genes are TRBV7-9 and TRBJ2-1; D is uncertain. The CDR3 DNA reads as TGTGCCAGCAGCTTAGGCTTTGTCAATGAGCAGTTCTTC. It yields the protein CASSLGFVNEQFF.